The present T cell receptor beta chain was sequenced within a study of identical twins. Findings and caveats of the study: Whereas memory repertoires showed no such difference, abundant cord blood beta clonotypes carried fewer insertions. The study found that models underestimated out-of-frame TCR alpha sharing in monozygotic twins.

CDR3 length: 12 amino acids. Trimming stripped 5 bases from V and 2 bases from J, with 7 bases between. Via MiXCR, TCRdb re-called the 5' RACE reads, giving one row per CDR3 protein. The data hold roughly 290,000 distinct CDR3 sequences, with over 8.5% observed a single time. This clonotype was counted many times. Its antigen is unidentified. These records were also assigned to another study, of yellow fever vaccine responses in identical twins.

This TCR was sampled from a woman aged 18-35 years in good health. The chain carries TRBV12-3 or TRBV12-4 and TRBJ2-7, with unresolved D. The sample consisted of CD8+ T cells sorted from blood. CDR3 sequence: CASSAGTYEQYF. CDR3 bases: TGTGCCAGCAGTGCAGGTACCTACGAGCAGTACTTC.